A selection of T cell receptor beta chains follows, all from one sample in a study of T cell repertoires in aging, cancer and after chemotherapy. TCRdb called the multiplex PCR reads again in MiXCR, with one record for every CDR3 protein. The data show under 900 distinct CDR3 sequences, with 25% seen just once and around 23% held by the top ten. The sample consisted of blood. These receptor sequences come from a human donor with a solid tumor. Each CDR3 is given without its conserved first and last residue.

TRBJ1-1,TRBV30,AWSEQGATEAF